Below are 24 T cell receptor beta chains sequenced from a single sample in a study of shared clonotypes between healthy human individuals. In the naive CD8 group, cells lacked CD45RO and were positively selected for CCR7, so terminally differentiated effector memory CD45RA+ cells were left out. Clones were sequenced by immunoSEQ multiplex PCR, and TCRdb holds only the in-frame ones, with some missing. This sample has around 700,000 clones, with around 90% found just once. The sequencing sample was made of naive CD8+ T cells sorted from blood. The receptors originated from a man aged 25 to 45 in good health.

The chain couples TRBV5-1 to TRBJ2-2; tentatively, D is TRBD2 (5 bases). The CDR3 is 17 residues long. CDR1 and CDR2 (germline): SGHRS, YFSETQ. V was trimmed by 4 bases and J by 0 bases, leaving 16 bases between them. CDR3 in amino acids: CASSPRLSGSNTGELFF. The CDR3 DNA follows: TGCGCCAGCAGCCCTCGTTTGAGCGGTTCGAACACCGGGGAGCTGTTTTTT.

Comment on this clone: One junction end disagrees with the germline gene, perhaps due to a read error. This chain connects TRBV6-1 to TRBJ2-7; D call uncertain. The CDR3 contains 10 residues. Germline V lookup: CDR1 MNHNS, CDR2 SASEGT. The CDR3 loop reads CASRDDEKYF. The DNA of the CDR3 is TGTGCCAGCAGGGATGACGAGAAGTACTTC.

The chain joins TRBV7-9 to TRBJ2-7; D unresolved. The CDR3 contains 13 residues. Per germline, CDR1 SEHNR and CDR2 FQNEAQ (reference sequence). Trimming shortened V by 7 bases and J by 3 bases, and 13 bases separated the two germline ends. CDR3 DNA: TGTGCCAGCACCTCGGCGGTAGACTACGAGCAGTACTTC. Its protein is CASTSAVDYEQYF.

The chain joins TRBV2 to TRBJ2-7, with D tentatively TRBD1 (5 bases). The CDR3 runs to 14 residues. Trimming left V 8 bases short and J 2 bases short, with 16 bases between. Per the germline V gene, CDR1 is SNHLY and CDR2 is FYNNEI. The CDR3 bases are TGTGCCAGCCACGACAGCCTATTAACCTACGAGCAGTACTTC. Residues: CASHDSLLTYEQYF. The full variable domain, completed using reference TRBV2 and TRBJ2-7, is EPEVTQTPSHQVTQMGQEVILRCVPISNHLYFYWYRQILGQKVEFLVSFYNNEISEKSEIFDDQFSVERPDGSNFTLKIRSTKLEDSAMYFCASHDSLLTYEQYFGPGTRLTVT.

The rearrangement uses TRBV5-6 and TRBJ2-7; no reliable D call. Germline V gene lookup returns CDR1 SGHDT and CDR2 YYEEEE. V lost 2 bases and J 2 bases, leaving 8 bases between the germline ends. The CDR3 is 13 residues long. This chain's CDR3 is CASSFRNAYEQYF. CDR3 nucleotides: TGTGCCAGCAGCTTCCGCAATGCCTACGAGCAGTACTTC.

This rearrangement joins TRBV9 to TRBJ1-1, with 7 bases fitting TRBD1. With 0 bases clipped from V and 3 bases from J, the junction kept 14 bases outside the gene matches. The CDR3 has 18 amino acids. Germline assignment: CDR1 SGDLS and CDR2 YYNGEE. The CDR3 bases are TGTGCCAGCAGCGTAGATCCAGGGGGACGTACTGATTACACTGAAGCTTTCTTT. This translates into CASSVDPGGRTDYTEAFF.

This clone was observed once. The V call is TRBV27, the J call TRBJ2-7; D unresolved. V was pared by 5 bases and J by 3 bases, with 17 bases between. Germline CDR1 and CDR2: MNHEY and SMNVEV (reference sequence). CDR3 length: 15 amino acids. The CDR3 region has the DNA TGTGCCAGCAGTCCGATCGGCGAACTGGTCTACGAGCAGTACTTC. Encoded protein: CASSPIGELVYEQYF.

The chain couples TRBV30 to TRBJ2-7; D is ambiguous. CDR3 length: 14 amino acids. V was clipped by 0 bases and J by 6 bases, with 15 bases between them. Germline CDR1 reads GTSNPN; CDR2 reads SVGIG (reference sequence). The DNA of the CDR3 is TGTGCCTGGAGTGTTTCGACACCCCCTGGCGAGCAGTACTTC. Translating it yields CAWSVSTPPGEQYF.

The chain carries TRBV4-3 and TRBJ1-1; maybe TRBD1 (6 bases). Germline CDR1 reads LGHNA; CDR2 reads YSLEER. V dropped 4 bases and J dropped 7 bases, with 16 bases sitting between them. The CDR3 has 14 residues. DNA of the CDR3: TGCGCCAGCAGCCCAGGCCAGGGGATATTTGAAGCTTTCTTT. Translated: CASSPGQGIFEAFF.

This chain links TRBV7-9 with TRBJ2-1, with 8 bases lining up with TRBD2. Germline V lookup: CDR1 SEHNR, CDR2 FQNEAQ (reference sequence). With V trimmed by 7 bases and J by 1 base, 3 bases remained unmatched. The CDR3 has 14 residues. In nucleotides, the CDR3 is TGTGCCAGCATAACGGGAGGGTCCTACAATGAGCAGTTCTTC. This sequence encodes CASITGGSYNEQFF. Full variable domain (rest looked up from reference TRBV7-9 and TRBJ2-1): DTGVSQNPRHKITKRGQNVTFRCDPISEHNRLYWYRQTLGQGPEFLTYFQNEAQLEKSRLLSDRFSAERPKGSFSTLEIQRTEQGDSAMYLCASITGGSYNEQFFGPGTRLTVL.

The chain joins TRBV27 to TRBJ2-7, with D tentatively TRBD2 (6 bases). The CDR3 is 17 residues long. V dropped 3 bases and J dropped 6 bases, with 24 bases sitting between them. Germline V gene data show CDR1 as MNHEY and CDR2 as SMNVEV (reference sequence). In DNA form, the CDR3 reads TGTGCCAGCAGTTTTGGTATTGGAGGGTTGAGTACTAGCGAGCAGTACTTC. Its protein product is CASSFGIGGLSTSEQYF.

The chain recombines TRBV7-9 with TRBJ2-2; D may be TRBD1 or TRBD2 (5 bases each). The CDR3 loop spans 16 amino acids. V dropped 5 bases and J dropped 0 bases, with 13 bases sitting between them. The germline CDR1 and CDR2 sequences are SEHNR and FQNEAQ (reference sequence). The CDR3 coding sequence is TGTGCCAGCAGCGCGGCCGGGACGGCGAACACCGGGGAGCTGTTTTTT. Translating gives CASSAAGTANTGELFF.

V and J are TRBV7-9 and TRBJ2-7; the match to TRBD1 covers 7 bases. Germline lookup yields CDR1 SEHNR and CDR2 FQNEAQ (reference sequence). J lost 3 bases, V lost 6 bases, and 5 bases had no gene match. The CDR3 spans 13 residues. Here the CDR3 reads CASRKGQNYEQYF. CDR3 coding DNA: TGTGCCAGCAGGAAGGGACAGAACTACGAGCAGTACTTC.

The chain is built from TRBV7-8 and TRBJ2-1; tentative D call: TRBD2 (7 bases). The length of the CDR3 is 15 residues. The V end lost 3 bases, the J end lost 8 bases, and 17 bases lay between the germline ends. Germline CDR1 and CDR2: SGHVS and FQNEAQ. CDR3 in amino acids: CASSLGAGVLYEQFF. CDR3 DNA sequence: TGTGCCAGCAGCTTGGGGGCGGGAGTACTGTATGAGCAGTTCTTC.

The chain employs TRBV2 and TRBJ2-3; 7 bases map to TRBD2. The germline V gene has CDR1 SNHLY and CDR2 FYNNEI. This CDR3 has 13 amino acids. J gave up 0 bases and V 7 bases, and 1 base lay outside the gene matches. As DNA, the CDR3 is TGTGCCAGCATGGGGGGGAGCACAGATACGCAGTATTTT. Amino acid sequence: CASMGGSTDTQYF.

The chain employs TRBV15 and TRBJ2-7, with 9 bases lining up with TRBD1. CDR3 size: 16 residues. Germline CDR1 and CDR2: LNHNV and YYDKDF (reference sequence). V dropped 0 bases and J dropped 4; count of bases not matched to a gene: 7. CDR3: CATSRDRDRERYEQYF. CDR3 sequence (DNA): TGTGCCACCAGCAGAGACCGGGACAGGGAAAGATACGAGCAGTACTTC. The variable domain in full, with the rest retrieved from reference TRBV15 and TRBJ2-7, is DAMVIQNPRYQVTQFGKPVTLSCSQTLNHNVMYWYQQKSSQAPKLLFHYYDKDFNNEADTPDNFQSRRPNTSFCFLDIRSPGLGDTAMYLCATSRDRDRERYEQYFGPGTRLTVT.

V usage is TRBV28 and J usage is TRBJ2-7; D is unresolved. Trimming removed 3 bases from V and 0 bases from J, with 15 bases in between. The length of the CDR3 is 16 residues. CDR1 is MDHEN and CDR2 is SYDVKM in the germline V gene. The CDR3 region is CASSFPLSTPSYEQYF. CDR3 nucleotide sequence: TGTGCCAGCAGTTTCCCTTTAAGTACCCCCTCCTACGAGCAGTACTTC. The full variable domain, with the rest looked up from reference TRBV28 and TRBJ2-7, is DVKVTQSSRYLVKRTGEKVFLECVQDMDHENMFWYRQDPGLGLRLIYFSYDVKMKEKGDIPEGYSVSREKKERFSLILESASTNQTSMYLCASSFPLSTPSYEQYFGPGTRLTVT.

In DNA, the CDR3 is TGCGCCAGCAGCTACGGGACTAGCGGGGCCTACGAGCAGTACTTC. It is translated as CASSYGTSGAYEQYF. This sequence joins TRBV4-3 and TRBJ2-7, with 13 bases that match TRBD2. The V segment lost 5 bases and the J segment 2 bases; nucleotides outside the gene matches: 3. Germline V gene data show CDR1 as LGHNA and CDR2 as YSLEER. The CDR3 runs 15 residues.

V usage is TRBV28 and J usage is TRBJ1-4, with D maybe TRBD1 (5 bases). CDR1 is MDHEN and CDR2 is SYDVKM in the germline V gene. CDR3 length equals 18 residues. V was shortened by 2 bases and J by 4 bases, with 20 bases between the two germline ends. The CDR3 DNA reads TGTGCCAGCAGTTTAAGCGGGTCAGGAGGGGCCTATAATGAAAAACTGTTTTTT. Residues: CASSLSGSGGAYNEKLFF. Looking up the rest from reference TRBV28 and TRBJ1-4 gives the full variable domain: DVKVTQSSRYLVKRTGEKVFLECVQDMDHENMFWYRQDPGLGLRLIYFSYDVKMKEKGDIPEGYSVSREKKERFSLILESASTNQTSMYLCASSLSGSGGAYNEKLFFGSGTQLSVL.

V gene TRBV10-2 combines with J gene TRBJ2-1, with TRBD2 identical over 12 bases. The CDR3 runs 14 residues. Germline V lookup: CDR1 WSHSY, CDR2 SAAADI. The J segment lost 9 bases and the V segment lost 6 bases, leaving 6 bases of the junction unmatched. The CDR3 DNA sequence: TGCGCCAGCAGCTATGGACTAGCGGGGATTGAGCAGTTCTTC. Its protein product is CASSYGLAGIEQFF.

The chain has TRBV5-1 and TRBJ2-5; D not certain. Trimming took off 6 bases at V and 0 bases at J, with 18 bases between the two ends. The CDR3 is 16 residues long. Germline CDR1 SGHRS, CDR2 YFSETQ. The CDR3, as DNA: TGCGCCAGCAAAACAAAGACGATTCGGTACCAAGAGACCCAGTACTTC. Translating it yields CASKTKTIRYQETQYF.

The chain uses TRBV6-1 and TRBJ2-7, with D possibly TRBD2 on 8 matching bases. V was clipped by 7 bases and J by 3 bases, with 19 bases between them. The CDR3 runs to 15 residues. CDR1 MNHNS and CDR2 SASEGT come from the germline V gene. CDR3 residues: CASTPREGADYEQYF. CDR3 DNA sequence: TGTGCCAGCACCCCACGGGAGGGGGCGGACTACGAGCAGTACTTC.

The table lists this clone with a count of one. V is TRBV11-2 and J is TRBJ2-5, with TRBD1 matching over 11 bases. V shed 4 bases and J 5 bases; nucleotides not matched to a gene: 9. CDR3 length: 16 residues. CDR1 and CDR2 (germline): SGHAT, FQNNGV. CDR3 in amino acids: CASSWQDRGPSETQYF. For the CDR3, the DNA is TGTGCCAGCAGCTGGCAGGACAGGGGGCCGTCGGAGACCCAGTACTTC.

V and J are TRBV6-6 and TRBJ2-4; D assignment may be TRBD1 or TRBD2 (6 bases each). CDR3 length: 13 amino acids. The V end lost 8 bases, the J end lost 1 base, and 9 bases lay between the germline ends. The germline V gene encodes CDR1 MNHNY and CDR2 SVGAGI (reference sequence). CDR3 DNA sequence: TGTGCCAGCCGGGGGCAGGCCAAAAACATTCAGTACTTC. Its protein is CASRGQAKNIQYF.